A selection of T cell receptor beta chains follows, all from one sample in a study of regulatory T cells in long-lasting Graves disease. TCRdb re-called the multiplex PCR reads with MiXCR, one entry per CDR3 protein. Among approximately 540,000 distinct CDR3 sequences listed, more than 10% were seen once. These same data were also listed under a study on T cells in Graves' hyperthyroidism and ophthalmopathy.

This material consisted of peripheral blood mononuclear cells (PBMCs), taken at new diagnosis, from a patient treated with antithyroid drugs. Source of these receptors: a woman between 25 and 40 years old with Graves disease. Both conserved end residues are part of each CDR3. A D gene is named only where the DNA matches it firmly. Size is stated for part of the rows, as once, few or many counts, or as a class when the clone is expanded.

>many|TRBV29-1|TRBD2|TRBJ2-1
CSVGGGVGRIDEQFF
TGCAGCGTTGGAGGTGGAGTCGGGAGGATCGATGAGCAGTTCTTC
>many|TRBV7-9|TRBD1|TRBJ2-3
CASSWGTGRTTDTQYF
TGTGCCAGCAGCTGGGGGACAGGGAGGACCACAGATACGCAGTATTTT
>many|TRBV11-2|-|TRBJ2-5
CASSWGGGGETQYF
TGTGCCAGCAGTTGGGGAGGGGGAGGAGAGACCCAGTACTTC
>-|TRBV7-8|-|TRBJ1-4
CASSADPRGDEKLFF
TGTGCCAGCAGCGCCGACCCGCGGGGGGATGAAAAACTGTTTTTT
>few|TRBV12-3/TRBV12-4|TRBD2|TRBJ2-1
CASRPGLAGGGEQFF
TGTGCCAGCAGACCCGGACTAGCGGGAGGTGGTGAGCAGTTCTTC
>-|TRBV3-1|TRBD1|TRBJ2-5
CASSQGDRGFFERETQYF
TGTGCCAGCAGCCAAGGGGACAGAGGGTTCTTCGAGCGGGAGACCCAGTACTTC
>-|TRBV28|-|TRBJ2-7
CASSQAPTGEQYF
TGTGCCAGCAGCCAAGCCCCAACAGGCGAGCAGTACTTC
>few|TRBV20-1|-|TRBJ2-1
CSARPNIAHNEQFF
TGCAGTGCTAGACCTAACATAGCCCACAATGAGCAGTTCTTC
>-|TRBV20-1|TRBD1|TRBJ1-5
CSARGGTGNNQPQHF
TGCAGTGCTAGAGGGGGGACAGGGAACAATCAGCCCCAGCATTTT
>few|TRBV7-9|-|TRBJ2-7
CASSFLASTYEQYF
TGTGCCAGCAGCTTTCTGGCTAGTACCTACGAGCAGTACTTC
>many|TRBV5-1|TRBD1|TRBJ2-1
CASSSTGPNEQFF
TGCGCCAGCAGCTCGACAGGGCCCAATGAGCAGTTCTTC
>many|TRBV11-2|TRBD2|TRBJ2-7
CASSSIPLLAGKYEQYF
TGTGCCAGCAGCTCTATCCCCCTACTAGCGGGAAAATACGAGCAGTACTTC
>-|TRBV7-3|-|TRBJ2-1
CASSLMQVSYNEQFF
TGTGCCAGCAGCTTAATGCAGGTGTCCTACAATGAGCAGTTCTTC
>-|TRBV10-2|TRBD2|TRBJ2-3
CASIIAGGRKVNTQYF
TGCGCCAGCATTATAGCGGGAGGCCGTAAAGTAAATACGCAGTATTTT
>many|TRBV28|-|TRBJ1-5
CASTIGGNQPQHF
TGTGCCAGTACAATCGGAGGCAATCAGCCCCAGCATTTT
>few|TRBV5-1|-|TRBJ2-2
CASRGGSGELFF
TGCGCCAGCAGAGGGGGATCCGGGGAGCTGTTTTTT
>many|TRBV20-1|-|TRBJ2-7
CSARAGDRSLYEQYF
TGCAGTGCTAGAGCCGGGGACCGATCCCTCTACGAGCAGTACTTC
>few|TRBV7-9|-|TRBJ2-7
CASSPHYYEQYF
TGTGCCAGCAGCCCCCATTACTACGAGCAGTACTTC
>-|TRBV4-1|TRBD1|TRBJ1-3
CASSQGDRKFSGNTIYF
TGCGCCAGCAGCCAGGGGGACAGGAAGTTCTCTGGAAACACCATATATTTT
>many|TRBV5-1|TRBD2|TRBJ2-3
CASSSLAGGVNTQYF
TGCGCCAGCAGCTCACTAGCGGGGGGAGTTAATACGCAGTATTTT
>-|TRBV9|TRBD1|TRBJ1-2
CASSDRDRGRGGYGYTF
TGTGCCAGCAGCGACCGGGACAGGGGGAGGGGGGGCTATGGCTACACCTTC
>-|TRBV3-1|-|TRBJ2-6
CASSQASGANVLTF
TGTGCCAGCAGCCAAGCCTCTGGGGCCAACGTCCTGACTTTC
>many|TRBV7-2|-|TRBJ2-7
CASSLSGVSYEQYF
TGTGCCAGCAGCTTAAGTGGGGTATCCTACGAGCAGTACTTC
>-|TRBV25-1|TRBD2|TRBJ2-3
CASALGGGSADTQYF
TGTGCCAGCGCCCTAGGTGGCGGGAGTGCAGATACGCAGTATTTT
>-|TRBV2|TRBD1|TRBJ2-5
CASSPRTGGGETQYF
TGTGCCAGCAGCCCTAGGACAGGGGGCGGAGAGACCCAGTACTTC
>many|TRBV7-6|-|TRBJ2-7
CASSLSGLRNEQYF
TGTGCCAGCAGCTTATCAGGGTTGAGGAATGAGCAGTACTTC
>-|TRBV7-6|TRBD2|TRBJ2-7
CASSLPGLGGEQYF
TGTGCCAGCAGCTTACCGGGACTAGGGGGCGAGCAGTACTTC
>-|TRBV28|-|TRBJ1-3
CASSPGGTLSPSGSGNTIYF
TGTGCCAGCAGTCCGGGAGGGACTCTCTCCCCGTCGGGCTCTGGAAACACCATATATTTT
>-|TRBV4-1|-|TRBJ1-1
CASSQDALGRQGFAEAFF
TGCGCCAGCAGCCAAGATGCGTTGGGAAGGCAGGGGTTTGCTGAAGCTTTCTTT
>many|TRBV6-1|-|TRBJ1-1
CASSVQGPDTEAFF
TGTGCCAGCAGTGTTCAGGGTCCGGACACTGAAGCTTTCTTT
>many|TRBV7-2|TRBD2|TRBJ2-1
CASSSLSTSGNNEQFF
TGTGCCAGCAGTTCACTCAGTACTAGCGGTAACAATGAGCAGTTCTTC
>few|TRBV7-9|-|TRBJ2-2
CASVGATGELFF
TGTGCCAGCGTAGGGGCTACCGGGGAGCTGTTTTTT
>few|TRBV5-1|-|TRBJ1-2
CASSLGPRGAGPYGYTF
TGCGCCAGCAGCTTAGGACCTCGTGGAGCCGGTCCCTATGGCTACACCTTC
>-|TRBV5-1|-|TRBJ2-2
CASSSEVAGELFF
TGCGCCAGCAGCTCGGAAGTGGCCGGGGAGCTGTTTTTT
>many|TRBV2|-|TRBJ2-5
CASSPPEKVQETQYF
TGTGCCAGCAGCCCCCCCGAAAAGGTCCAAGAGACCCAGTACTTC
>-|TRBV29-1|-|TRBJ1-1
CSVTLQGAEAFF
TGCAGCGTCACATTGCAAGGGGCTGAAGCTTTCTTT
>many|TRBV20-1|-|TRBJ2-7
CSAQRQGGRYEQYF
TGCAGTGCTCAAAGACAGGGAGGTCGCTACGAGCAGTACTTC
>few|TRBV20-1|-|TRBJ1-6
CSAVNYNSPLHF
TGCAGTGCCGTCAATTATAATTCACCCCTCCACTTT
>many|TRBV11-3|-|TRBJ2-1
CASSPNTGLYNEQFF
TGTGCCAGCAGCCCGAACACAGGGCTGTACAATGAGCAGTTCTTC
>-|TRBV19|-|TRBJ2-7
CASSITEAGSYEQYF
TGTGCCAGTAGTATAACGGAGGCTGGAAGCTACGAGCAGTACTTC
>many|TRBV28|TRBD2|TRBJ2-3
CASRYLAGGPDTQYF
TGTGCCAGCAGGTACTTAGCGGGAGGGCCAGATACGCAGTATTTT
>few|TRBV18|TRBD2|TRBJ2-5
CASSPLPGTSGRWETQYF
TGTGCCAGCTCACCGCTACCCGGGACTAGCGGGAGATGGGAGACCCAGTACTTC
>many|TRBV27|-|TRBJ2-1
CASSLNGPQHYDSYNEQFF
TGTGCCAGCAGTTTAAACGGCCCGCAACATTACGACTCCTACAATGAGCAGTTCTTC
>-|TRBV20-1|TRBD1|TRBJ1-1
CSAKDRIYGNTEAFF
TGCAGTGCTAAGGACAGGATTTATGGTAACACTGAAGCTTTCTTT